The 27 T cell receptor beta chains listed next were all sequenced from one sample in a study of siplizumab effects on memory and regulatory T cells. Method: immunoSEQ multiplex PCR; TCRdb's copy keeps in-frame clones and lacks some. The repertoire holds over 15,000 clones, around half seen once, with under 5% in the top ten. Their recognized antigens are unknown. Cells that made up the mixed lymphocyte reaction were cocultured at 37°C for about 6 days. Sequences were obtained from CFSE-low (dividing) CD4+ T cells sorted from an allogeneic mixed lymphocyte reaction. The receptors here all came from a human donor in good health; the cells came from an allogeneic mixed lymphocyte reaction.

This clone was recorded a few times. The CDR3 loop reads CAISEATGGFNQPQHF. The CDR3 bases are TGTGCCATCAGTGAAGCGACAGGGGGCTTCAATCAGCCCCAGCATTTT. The chain is built from TRBV10-3 and TRBJ1-5; the match to TRBD1 covers 10 bases. The germline V gene has CDR1 ENHRY and CDR2 SYGVKD. There are 16 residues in the CDR3. The junction had 5 bases not matched to a gene; V was cut back by 3 bases and J by 3 bases.

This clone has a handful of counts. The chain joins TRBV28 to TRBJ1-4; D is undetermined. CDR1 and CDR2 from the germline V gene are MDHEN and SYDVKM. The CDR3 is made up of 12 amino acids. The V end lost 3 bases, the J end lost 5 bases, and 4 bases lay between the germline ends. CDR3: CASSFLNEKLFF. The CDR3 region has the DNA TGTGCCAGCAGTTTTCTGAATGAAAAACTGTTTTTT.

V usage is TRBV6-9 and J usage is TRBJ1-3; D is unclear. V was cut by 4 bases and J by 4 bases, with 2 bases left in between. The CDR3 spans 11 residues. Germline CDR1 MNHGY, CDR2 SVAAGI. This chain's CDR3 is CASSWGNTIYF. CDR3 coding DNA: TGTGCCAGCAGTTGGGGAAACACCATATATTTT.

Here the CDR3 DNA reads TGTGCCAGCAACCGCAGGGGAGGGGACTATGGCTACACCTTC. It encodes CASNRRGGDYGYTF. The chain recombines TRBV7-9 with TRBJ1-2, with a possible D match to TRBD1 (6 bases). This CDR3 is 14 amino acids long. V was shortened by 7 bases and J by 3 bases, with 15 bases between the two germline ends. Per the germline V gene, CDR1 is SEHNR and CDR2 is FQNEAQ (reference sequence).

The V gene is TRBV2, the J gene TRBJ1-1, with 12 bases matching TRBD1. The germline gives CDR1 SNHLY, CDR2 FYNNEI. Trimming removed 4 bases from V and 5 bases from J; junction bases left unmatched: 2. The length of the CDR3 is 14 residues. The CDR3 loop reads CASSGDRGLTEAFF. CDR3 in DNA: TGTGCCAGCAGTGGGGACAGGGGGCTAACTGAAGCTTTCTTT.

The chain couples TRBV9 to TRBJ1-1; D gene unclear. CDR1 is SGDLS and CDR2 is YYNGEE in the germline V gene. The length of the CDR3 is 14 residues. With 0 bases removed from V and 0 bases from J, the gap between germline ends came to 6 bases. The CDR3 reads CASSVVSVNTEAFF. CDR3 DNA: TGTGCCAGCAGCGTAGTTTCAGTGAACACTGAAGCTTTCTTT.

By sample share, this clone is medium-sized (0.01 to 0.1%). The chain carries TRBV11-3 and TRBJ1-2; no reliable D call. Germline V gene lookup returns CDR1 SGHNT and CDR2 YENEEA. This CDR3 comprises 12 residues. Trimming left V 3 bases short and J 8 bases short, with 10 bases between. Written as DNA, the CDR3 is TGTGCCAGCAGCTTTTCAATATACGGCTACACCTTC. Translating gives CASSFSIYGYTF.

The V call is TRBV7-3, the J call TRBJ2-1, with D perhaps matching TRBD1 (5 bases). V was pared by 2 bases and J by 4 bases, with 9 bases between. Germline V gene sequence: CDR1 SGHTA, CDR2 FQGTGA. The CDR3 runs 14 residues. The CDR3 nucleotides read TGTGCCAGCAGCTTAGGGGCGGTGTACAATGAGCAGTTCTTC. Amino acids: CASSLGAVYNEQFF.

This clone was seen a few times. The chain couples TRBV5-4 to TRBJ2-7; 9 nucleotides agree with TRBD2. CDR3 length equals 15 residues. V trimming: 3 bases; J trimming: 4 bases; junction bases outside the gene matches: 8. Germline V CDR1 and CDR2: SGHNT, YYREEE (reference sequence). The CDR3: CASSSSAGGHYEQYF. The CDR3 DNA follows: TGTGCCAGCAGCTCTTCCGCGGGGGGGCATTACGAGCAGTACTTC.

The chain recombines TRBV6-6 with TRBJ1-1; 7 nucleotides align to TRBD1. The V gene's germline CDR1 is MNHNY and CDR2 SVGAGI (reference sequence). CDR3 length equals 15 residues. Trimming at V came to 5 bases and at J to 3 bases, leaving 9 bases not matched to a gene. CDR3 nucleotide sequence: TGTGCCAGCAGTGACCGACAGGGACGAGACACTGAAGCTTTCTTT. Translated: CASSDRQGRDTEAFF.

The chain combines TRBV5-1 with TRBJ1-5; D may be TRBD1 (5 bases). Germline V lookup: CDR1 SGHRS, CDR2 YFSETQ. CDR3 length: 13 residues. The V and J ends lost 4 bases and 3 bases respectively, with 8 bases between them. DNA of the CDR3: TGCGCCAGCAGCGAGGGGAACAATCAGCCCCAGCATTTT. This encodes CASSEGNNQPQHF. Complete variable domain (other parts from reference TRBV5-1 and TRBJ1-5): KAGVTQTPRYLIKTRGQQVTLSCSPISGHRSVSWYQQTPGQGLQFLFEYFSETQRNKGNFPGRFSGRQFSNSRSEMNVSTLELGDSALYLCASSEGNNQPQHFGDGTRLSIL.

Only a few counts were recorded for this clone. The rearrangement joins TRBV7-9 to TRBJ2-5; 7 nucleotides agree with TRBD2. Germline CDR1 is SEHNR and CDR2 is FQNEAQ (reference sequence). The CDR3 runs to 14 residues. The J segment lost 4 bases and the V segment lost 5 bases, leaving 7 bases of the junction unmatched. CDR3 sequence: CASSHPGGPETQYF. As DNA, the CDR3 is TGTGCCAGCAGCCATCCGGGGGGTCCAGAGACCCAGTACTTC.

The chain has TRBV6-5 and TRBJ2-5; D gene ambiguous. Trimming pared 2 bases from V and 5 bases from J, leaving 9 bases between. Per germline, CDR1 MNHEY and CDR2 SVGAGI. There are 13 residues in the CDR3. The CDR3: CASSYPGLETQYF. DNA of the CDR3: TGTGCCAGCAGTTACCCGGGTTTGGAGACCCAGTACTTC.

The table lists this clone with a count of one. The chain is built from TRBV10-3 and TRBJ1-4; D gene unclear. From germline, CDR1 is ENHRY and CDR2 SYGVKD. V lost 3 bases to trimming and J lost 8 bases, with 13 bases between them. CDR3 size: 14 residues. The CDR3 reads CAISDSQAYEKLFF. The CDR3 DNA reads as TGTGCCATCAGTGATAGTCAGGCCTACGAAAAACTGTTTTTT.

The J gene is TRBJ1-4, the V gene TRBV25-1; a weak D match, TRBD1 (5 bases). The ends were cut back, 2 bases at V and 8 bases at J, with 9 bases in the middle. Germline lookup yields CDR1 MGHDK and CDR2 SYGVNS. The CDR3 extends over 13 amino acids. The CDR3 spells CASSEGAREKLFF. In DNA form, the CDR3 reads TGTGCCAGCAGTGAAGGGGCGCGGGAAAAACTGTTTTTT. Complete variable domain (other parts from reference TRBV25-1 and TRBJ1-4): EADIYQTPRYLVIGTGKKITLECSQTMGHDKMYWYQQDPGMELHLIHYSYGVNSTEKGDLSSESTVSRIRTEHFPLTLESARPSHTSQYLCASSEGAREKLFFGSGTQLSVL.

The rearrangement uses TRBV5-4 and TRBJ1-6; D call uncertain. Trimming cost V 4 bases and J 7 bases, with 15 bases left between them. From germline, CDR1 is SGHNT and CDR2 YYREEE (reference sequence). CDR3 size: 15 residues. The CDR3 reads CASSPGRWVNSPLHF. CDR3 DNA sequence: TGTGCCAGCAGCCCCGGTCGATGGGTGAATTCACCCCTCCACTTT.

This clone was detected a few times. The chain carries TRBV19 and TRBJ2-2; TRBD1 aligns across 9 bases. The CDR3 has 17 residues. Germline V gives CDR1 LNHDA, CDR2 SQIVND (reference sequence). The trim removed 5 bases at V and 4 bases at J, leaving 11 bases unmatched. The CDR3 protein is CASSLFVGQGFTGELFF. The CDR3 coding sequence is TGTGCCAGTAGTTTATTCGTAGGACAGGGGTTCACCGGGGAGCTGTTTTTT.

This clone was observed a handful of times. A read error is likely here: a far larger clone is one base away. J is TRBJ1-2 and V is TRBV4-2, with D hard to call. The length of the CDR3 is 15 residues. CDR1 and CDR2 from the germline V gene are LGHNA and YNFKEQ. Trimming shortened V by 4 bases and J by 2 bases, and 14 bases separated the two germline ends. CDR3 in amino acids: CASSPGRTDNYGYTF. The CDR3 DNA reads TGTGCCAGCAGCCCTGGGCGAACAGACAACTATGGCTACACCTTC.

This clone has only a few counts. Here the CDR3 reads CASSVWGGPDTQYF. CDR3 sequence (DNA): TGCGCCAGCAGTGTTTGGGGGGGCCCAGATACGCAGTATTTT. This chain links TRBV5-1 with TRBJ2-3; D may be TRBD2 (7 bases). V was shortened by 5 bases and J by 4 bases, with 14 bases between the two germline ends. This CDR3 has 14 amino acids. Germline CDR1 SGHRS, CDR2 YFSETQ.

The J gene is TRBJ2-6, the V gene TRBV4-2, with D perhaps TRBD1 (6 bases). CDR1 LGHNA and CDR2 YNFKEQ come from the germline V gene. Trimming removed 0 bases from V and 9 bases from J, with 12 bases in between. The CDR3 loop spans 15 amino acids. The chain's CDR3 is CASSQDATDSNVLTF. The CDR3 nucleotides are TGTGCCAGCAGCCAAGATGCGACGGACAGCAACGTCCTGACTTTC.

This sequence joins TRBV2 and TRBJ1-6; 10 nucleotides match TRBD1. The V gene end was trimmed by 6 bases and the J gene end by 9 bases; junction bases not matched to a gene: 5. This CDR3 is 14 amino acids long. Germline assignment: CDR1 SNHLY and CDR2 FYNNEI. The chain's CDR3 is CASSRTGGVSPLHF. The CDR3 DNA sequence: TGTGCCAGCAGCCGGACAGGGGGGGTTTCACCCCTCCACTTT.

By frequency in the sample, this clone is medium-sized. CDR3 DNA sequence: TGTGCCAGCAGCTTGGTACAGGGGAGTTCACCCCTCCACTTT. Translating it yields CASSLVQGSSPLHF. The V gene is TRBV5-4, the J gene TRBJ1-6; 7 positions match TRBD1. This CDR3 contains 14 residues. The germline gives CDR1 SGHNT, CDR2 YYREEE (reference sequence). With 0 bases clipped from V and 9 bases from J, the junction kept 3 bases outside the gene matches.

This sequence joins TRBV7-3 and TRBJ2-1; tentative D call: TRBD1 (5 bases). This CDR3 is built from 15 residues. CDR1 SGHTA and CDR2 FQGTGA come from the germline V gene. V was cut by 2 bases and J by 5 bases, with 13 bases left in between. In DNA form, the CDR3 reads TGTGCCAGCAGCTTACAGGGAATAAAGGACAATGAGCAGTTCTTC. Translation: CASSLQGIKDNEQFF.

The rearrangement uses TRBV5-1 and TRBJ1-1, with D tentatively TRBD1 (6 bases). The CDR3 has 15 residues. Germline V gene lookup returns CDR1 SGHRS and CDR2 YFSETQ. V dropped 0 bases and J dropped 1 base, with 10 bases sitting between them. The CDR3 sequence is CASSLAGGRNTEAFF. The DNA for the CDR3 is TGCGCCAGCAGCTTGGCCGGGGGCAGGAACACTGAAGCTTTCTTT.

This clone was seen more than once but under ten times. CDR3 bases: TGTGCCAGCAGCGCTAGTGGGGGACGTGGAGGCTACACCTTC. Encoded protein: CASSASGGRGGYTF. The V and J genes are TRBV7-3 and TRBJ1-2; a possible D gene is TRBD1 (5 bases). The CDR3 has 14 residues. V was trimmed by 5 bases and J by 8 bases, leaving 18 bases between them. Germline-derived CDR1 and CDR2 are SGHTA and FQGTGA. Full variable domain (rest looked up from reference TRBV7-3 and TRBJ1-2): GAGVSQTPSNKVTEKGKYVELRCDPISGHTALYWYRQSLGQGPEFLIYFQGTGAADDSGLPNDRFFAVRPEGSVSTLKIQRTERGDSAVYLCASSASGGRGGYTFGSGTRLTVV.

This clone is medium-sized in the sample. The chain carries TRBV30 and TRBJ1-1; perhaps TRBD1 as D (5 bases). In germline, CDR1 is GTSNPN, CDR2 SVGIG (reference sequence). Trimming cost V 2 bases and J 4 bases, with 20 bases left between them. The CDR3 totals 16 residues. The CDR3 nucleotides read TGTGCCTGGAGTCTGCAGGGTAGGAGTGTCGGCACTGAAGCTTTCTTT. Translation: CAWSLQGRSVGTEAFF.

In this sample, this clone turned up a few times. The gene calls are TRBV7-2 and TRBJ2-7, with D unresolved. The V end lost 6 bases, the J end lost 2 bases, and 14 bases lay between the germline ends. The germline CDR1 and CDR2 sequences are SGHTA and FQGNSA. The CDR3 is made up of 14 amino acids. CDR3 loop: CASSPLGGAYEQYF. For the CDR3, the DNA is TGTGCCAGCAGTCCCCTGGGCGGAGCCTACGAGCAGTACTTC.